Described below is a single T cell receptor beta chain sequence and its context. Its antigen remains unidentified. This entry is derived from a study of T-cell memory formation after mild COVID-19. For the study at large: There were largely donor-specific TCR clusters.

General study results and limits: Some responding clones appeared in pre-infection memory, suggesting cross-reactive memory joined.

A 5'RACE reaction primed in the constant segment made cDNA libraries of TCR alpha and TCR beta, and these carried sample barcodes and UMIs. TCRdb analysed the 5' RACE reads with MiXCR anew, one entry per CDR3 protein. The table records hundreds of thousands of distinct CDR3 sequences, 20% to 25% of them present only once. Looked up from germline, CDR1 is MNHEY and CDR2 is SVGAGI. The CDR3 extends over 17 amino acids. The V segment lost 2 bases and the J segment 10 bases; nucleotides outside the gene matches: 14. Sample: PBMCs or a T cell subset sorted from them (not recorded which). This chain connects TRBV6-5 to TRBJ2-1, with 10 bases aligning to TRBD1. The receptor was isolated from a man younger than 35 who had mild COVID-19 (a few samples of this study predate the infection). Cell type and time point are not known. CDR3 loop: CASSYGAGTGVTIEQFF. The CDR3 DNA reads TGTGCCAGCAGTTACGGGGCCGGGACAGGGGTTACAATCGAGCAGTTCTTC.